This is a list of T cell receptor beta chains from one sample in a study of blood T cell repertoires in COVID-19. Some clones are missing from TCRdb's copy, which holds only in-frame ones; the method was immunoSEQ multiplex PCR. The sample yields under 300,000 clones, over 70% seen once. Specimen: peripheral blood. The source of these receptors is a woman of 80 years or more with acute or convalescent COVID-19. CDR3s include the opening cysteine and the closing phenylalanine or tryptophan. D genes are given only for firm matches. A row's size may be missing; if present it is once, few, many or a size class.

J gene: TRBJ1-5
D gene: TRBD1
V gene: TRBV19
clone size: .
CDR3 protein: CASSMSRGRGNQPQHF
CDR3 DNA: TGTGCCAGTAGTATGAGCAGGGGGCGCGGCAATCAGCCCCAGCATTTT

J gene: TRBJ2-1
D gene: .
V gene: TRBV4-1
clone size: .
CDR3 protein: CASSHGTRVAYNEQFF
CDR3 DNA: TGCGCCAGCAGCCACGGAACCAGGGTGGCTTACAATGAGCAGTTCTTC

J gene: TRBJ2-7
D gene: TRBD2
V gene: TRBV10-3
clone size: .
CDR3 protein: CAIGLAGGSYEQYF
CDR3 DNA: TGTGCCATTGGACTAGCGGGAGGAAGCTACGAGCAGTACTTC

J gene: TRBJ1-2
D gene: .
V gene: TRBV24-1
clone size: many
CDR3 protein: CATSDSNRPYGYTF
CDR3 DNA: TGTGCCACCAGTGATTCGAACAGGCCCTATGGCTACACCTTC

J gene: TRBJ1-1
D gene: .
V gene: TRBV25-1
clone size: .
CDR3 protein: CASRHNRNTEAFF
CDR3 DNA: TGTGCCAGCAGACATAACCGGAACACTGAAGCTTTCTTT

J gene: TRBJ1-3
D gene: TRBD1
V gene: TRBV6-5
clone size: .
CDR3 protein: CASSYTDRQGGNTIYF
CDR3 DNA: TGTGCCAGCAGTTACACAGACAGACAGGGGGGAAACACCATATATTTT

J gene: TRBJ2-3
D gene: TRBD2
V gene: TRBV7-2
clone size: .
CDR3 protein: CASSLFAGGVTDTQYF
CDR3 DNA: TGTGCCAGCAGCTTATTTGCGGGGGGGGTCACAGATACGCAGTATTTT

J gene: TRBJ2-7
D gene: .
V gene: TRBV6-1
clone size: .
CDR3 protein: CASSEAFLGRYEQYF
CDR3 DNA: TGTGCCAGCAGTGAAGCATTTCTGGGGCGCTACGAGCAGTACTTC

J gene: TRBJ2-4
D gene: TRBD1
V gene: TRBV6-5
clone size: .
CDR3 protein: CASKWGQGANIQYF
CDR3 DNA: TGTGCCAGCAAATGGGGGCAGGGGGCAAACATTCAGTACTTC

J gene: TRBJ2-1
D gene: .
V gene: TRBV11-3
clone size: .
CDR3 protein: CASSLAGVSNNEQFF
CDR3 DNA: TGTGCCAGCAGCTTAGCGGGAGTTTCCAACAATGAGCAGTTCTTC

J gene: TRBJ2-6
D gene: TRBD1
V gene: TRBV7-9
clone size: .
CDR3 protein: CASSLDRGTIGANVLTF
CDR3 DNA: TGTGCCAGCAGCCTGGACAGGGGTACGATCGGGGCCAACGTCCTGACTTTC

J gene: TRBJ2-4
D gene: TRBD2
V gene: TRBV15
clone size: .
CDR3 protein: CATSSDGSGGLAFQYF
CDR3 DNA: TGTGCCACCAGCAGTGATGGGTCAGGTGGACTAGCTTTTCAGTACTTC

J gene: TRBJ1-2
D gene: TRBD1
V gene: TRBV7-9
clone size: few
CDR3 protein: CASRQGAGYGYTF
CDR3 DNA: TGTGCCAGCAGACAGGGGGCCGGCTATGGCTACACCTTC

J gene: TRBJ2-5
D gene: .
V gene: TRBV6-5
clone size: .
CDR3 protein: CASSYSTGTKTQYF
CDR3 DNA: TGTGCCAGCAGTTACTCAACAGGCACGAAGACCCAGTACTTC

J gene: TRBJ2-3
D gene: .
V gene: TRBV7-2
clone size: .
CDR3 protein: CASSLAWAGSTDTQYF
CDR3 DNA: TGTGCCAGCAGCTTAGCGTGGGCAGGTAGCACAGATACGCAGTATTTT

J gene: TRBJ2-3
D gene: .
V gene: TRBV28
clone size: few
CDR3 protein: CASSSPGLAADTQYF
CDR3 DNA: TGTGCCAGCAGTAGCCCGGGACTCGCGGCCGATACGCAGTATTTT

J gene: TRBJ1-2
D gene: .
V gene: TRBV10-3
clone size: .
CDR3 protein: CAISQPSETGGYTF
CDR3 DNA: TGTGCCATCAGCCAGCCATCAGAGACGGGTGGCTACACCTTC

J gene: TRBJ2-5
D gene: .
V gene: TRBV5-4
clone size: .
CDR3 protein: CASSLSTGIQETQYF
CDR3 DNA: TGTGCCAGCAGCTTGTCGACAGGAATCCAAGAGACCCAGTACTTC

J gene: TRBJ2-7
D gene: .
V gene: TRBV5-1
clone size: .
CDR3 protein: CASSLGGGSSYEQYF
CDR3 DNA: TGCGCCAGCAGCTTGGGGGGCGGCAGCTCCTACGAGCAGTACTTC

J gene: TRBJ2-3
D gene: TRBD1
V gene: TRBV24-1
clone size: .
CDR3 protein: CATSDRQGSQYF
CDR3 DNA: TGTGCCACCAGTGACCGACAGGGTTCCCAGTATTTT

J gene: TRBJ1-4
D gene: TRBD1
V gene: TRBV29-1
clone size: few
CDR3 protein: CSVTGGETNEKLFF
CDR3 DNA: TGCAGCGTTACAGGGGGAGAGACTAATGAAAAACTGTTTTTT

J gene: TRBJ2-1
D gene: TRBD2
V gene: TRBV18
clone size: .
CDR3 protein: CASSPRVSAGGNYNEQFF
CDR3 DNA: TGTGCCAGCTCACCTAGGGTCAGTGCGGGAGGGAACTACAATGAGCAGTTCTTC

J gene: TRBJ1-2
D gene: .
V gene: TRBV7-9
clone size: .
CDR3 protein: CASSKLTRDYGYTF
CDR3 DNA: TGTGCCAGCAGTAAACTTACCAGGGACTATGGCTACACCTTC